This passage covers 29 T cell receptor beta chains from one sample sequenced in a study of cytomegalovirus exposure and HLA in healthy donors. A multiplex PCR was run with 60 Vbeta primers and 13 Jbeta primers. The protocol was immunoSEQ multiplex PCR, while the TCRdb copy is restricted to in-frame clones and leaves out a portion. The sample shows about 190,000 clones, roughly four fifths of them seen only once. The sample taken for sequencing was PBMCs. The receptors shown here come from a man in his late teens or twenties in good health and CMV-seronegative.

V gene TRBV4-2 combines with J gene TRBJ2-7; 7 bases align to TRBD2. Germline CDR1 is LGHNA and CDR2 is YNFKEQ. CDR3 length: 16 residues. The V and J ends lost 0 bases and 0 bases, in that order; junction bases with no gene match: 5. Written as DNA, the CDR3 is TGTGCCAGCAGCCAAGAGGGGGGGGACCTCTCCTACGAGCAGTACTTC. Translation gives CASSQEGGDLSYEQYF.

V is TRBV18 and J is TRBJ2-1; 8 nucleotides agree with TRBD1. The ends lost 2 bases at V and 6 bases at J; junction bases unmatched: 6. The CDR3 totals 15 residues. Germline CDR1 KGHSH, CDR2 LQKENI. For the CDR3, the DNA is TGTGCCAGCTCACCAAACAGGGGGGTCAGCAATGAGCAGTTCTTC. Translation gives CASSPNRGVSNEQFF.

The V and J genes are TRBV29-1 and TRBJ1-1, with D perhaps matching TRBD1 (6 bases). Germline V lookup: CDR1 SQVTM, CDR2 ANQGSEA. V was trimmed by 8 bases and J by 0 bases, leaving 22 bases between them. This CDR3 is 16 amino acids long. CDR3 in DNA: TGCAGCTTCAGGGGTCAGGCTAAATTCATGAACACTGAAGCTTTCTTT. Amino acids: CSFRGQAKFMNTEAFF.

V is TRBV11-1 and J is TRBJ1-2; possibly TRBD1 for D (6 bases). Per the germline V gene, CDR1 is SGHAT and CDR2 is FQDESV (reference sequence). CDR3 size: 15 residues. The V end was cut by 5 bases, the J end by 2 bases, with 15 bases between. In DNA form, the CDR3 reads TGTGCCAGCAGCATCCGCCGGGGGGGCAACTATGGCTACACCTTC. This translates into CASSIRRGGNYGYTF. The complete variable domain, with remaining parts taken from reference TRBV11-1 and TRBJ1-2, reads EAEVAQSPRYKITEKSQAVAFWCDPISGHATLYWYRQILGQGPELLVQFQDESVVDDSQLPKDRFSAERLKGVDSTLKIQPAELGDSAMYLCASSIRRGGNYGYTFGSGTRLTVV.

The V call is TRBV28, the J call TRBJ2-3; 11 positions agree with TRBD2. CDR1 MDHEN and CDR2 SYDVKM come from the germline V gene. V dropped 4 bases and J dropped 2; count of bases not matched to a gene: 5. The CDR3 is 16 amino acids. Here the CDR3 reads CASSSGTSGHTDTQYF. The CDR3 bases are TGTGCCAGCAGTTCCGGGACTAGCGGCCACACAGATACGCAGTATTTT.

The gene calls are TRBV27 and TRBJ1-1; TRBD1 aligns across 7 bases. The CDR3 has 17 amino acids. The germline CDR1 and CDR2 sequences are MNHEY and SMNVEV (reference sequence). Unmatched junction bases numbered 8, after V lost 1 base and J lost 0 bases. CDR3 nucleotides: TGTGCCAGCAGTTTATTTTGGACAGGCCTAATGAACACTGAAGCTTTCTTT. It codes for CASSLFWTGLMNTEAFF.

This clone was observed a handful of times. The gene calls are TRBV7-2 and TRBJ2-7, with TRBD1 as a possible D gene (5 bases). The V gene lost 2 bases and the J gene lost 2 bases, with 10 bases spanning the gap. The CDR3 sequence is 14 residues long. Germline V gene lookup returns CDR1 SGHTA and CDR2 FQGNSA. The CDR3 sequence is CASSLSSGPYEQYF. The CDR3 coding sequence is TGTGCCAGCAGCTTATCTTCAGGGCCCTACGAGCAGTACTTC. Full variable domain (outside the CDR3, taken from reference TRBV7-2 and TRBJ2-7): GAGVSQSPSNKVTEKGKDVELRCDPISGHTALYWYRQSLGQGLEFLIYFQGNSAPDKSGLPSDRFSAERTGGSVSTLTIQRTQQEDSAVYLCASSLSSGPYEQYFGPGTRLTVT.

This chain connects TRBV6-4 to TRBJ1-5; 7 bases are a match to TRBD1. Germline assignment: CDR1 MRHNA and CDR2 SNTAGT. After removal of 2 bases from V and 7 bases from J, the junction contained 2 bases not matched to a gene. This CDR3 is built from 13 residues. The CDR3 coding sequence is TGTGCCAGCAGTGACGAGACAGGGCAGCCCCAGCATTTT. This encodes CASSDETGQPQHF.

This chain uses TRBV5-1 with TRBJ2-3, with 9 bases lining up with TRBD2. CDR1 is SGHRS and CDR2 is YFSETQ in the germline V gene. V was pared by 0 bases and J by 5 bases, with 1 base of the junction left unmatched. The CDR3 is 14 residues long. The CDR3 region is CASSLGTSEDTQYF. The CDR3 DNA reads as TGCGCCAGCAGCTTGGGGACTAGCGAAGATACGCAGTATTTT.

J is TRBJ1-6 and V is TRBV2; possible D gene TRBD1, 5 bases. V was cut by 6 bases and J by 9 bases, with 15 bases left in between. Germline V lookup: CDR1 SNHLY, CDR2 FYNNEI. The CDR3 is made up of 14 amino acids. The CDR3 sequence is CASRGRGQGSPLHF. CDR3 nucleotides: TGTGCCAGCAGAGGGAGGGGCCAGGGTTCACCCCTCCACTTT.

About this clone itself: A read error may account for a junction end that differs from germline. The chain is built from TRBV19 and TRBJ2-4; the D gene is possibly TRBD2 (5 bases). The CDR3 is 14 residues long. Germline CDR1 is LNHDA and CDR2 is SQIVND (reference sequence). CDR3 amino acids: CASSPRGAENIQYF. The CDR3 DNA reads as TGTGCCAGTAGTCCCCGGGGAGCCGAAAACATTCAGTACTTC.

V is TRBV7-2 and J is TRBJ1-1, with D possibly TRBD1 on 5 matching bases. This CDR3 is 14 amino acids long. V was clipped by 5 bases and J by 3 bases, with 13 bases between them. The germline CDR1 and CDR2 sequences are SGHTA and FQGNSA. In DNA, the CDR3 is TGTGCCAGCAGCCCCCGTCCGGGGGACACTGAAGCTTTCTTT. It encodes CASSPRPGDTEAFF.

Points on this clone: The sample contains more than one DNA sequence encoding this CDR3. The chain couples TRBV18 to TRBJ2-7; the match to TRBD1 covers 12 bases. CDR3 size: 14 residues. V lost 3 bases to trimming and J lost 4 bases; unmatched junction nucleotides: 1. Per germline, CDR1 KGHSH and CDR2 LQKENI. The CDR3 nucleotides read TGTGCCAGCTCACCGGGACAGGGGGCGTACGAGCAGTACTTC. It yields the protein CASSPGQGAYEQYF.

CDR3 nucleotides: TGCGCCAGCAGCCAAGATGTTTTTGAGAGCTCCTATAATTCACCCCTCCACTTT. Translating gives CASSQDVFESSYNSPLHF. This rearrangement joins TRBV4-3 to TRBJ1-6, with unresolved D. This CDR3 has 18 residues. Germline values: CDR1 LGHNA, CDR2 YSLEER. The ends were cut back, 0 bases at V and 0 bases at J, with 12 bases in the middle.

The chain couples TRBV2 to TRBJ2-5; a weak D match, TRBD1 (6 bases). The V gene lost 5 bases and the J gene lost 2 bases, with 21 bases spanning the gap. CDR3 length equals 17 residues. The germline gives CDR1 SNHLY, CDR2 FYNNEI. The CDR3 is CASSRNRPGAQQETQYF. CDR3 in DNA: TGTGCCAGCAGTCGGAACCGGCCAGGGGCCCAGCAAGAGACCCAGTACTTC.

DNA of the CDR3: TGTGCCAGCAGCCTGCCGACGGGGGAGCAGTACTTC. Protein: CASSLPTGEQYF. V is TRBV5-4 and J is TRBJ2-7; D is possibly TRBD2 (5 bases). Between the trimmed V and J ends, which lost 4 bases and 7 bases, there was a span of 12 bases. The germline gives CDR1 SGHNT, CDR2 YYREEE (reference sequence). The CDR3 is made up of 12 amino acids.

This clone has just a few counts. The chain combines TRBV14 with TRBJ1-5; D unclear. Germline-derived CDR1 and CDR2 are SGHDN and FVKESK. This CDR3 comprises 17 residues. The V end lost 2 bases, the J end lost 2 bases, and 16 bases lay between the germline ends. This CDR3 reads CASSQMTIISGNQPQHF. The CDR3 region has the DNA TGTGCCAGCAGCCAAATGACCATTATCAGCGGCAATCAGCCCCAGCATTTT.

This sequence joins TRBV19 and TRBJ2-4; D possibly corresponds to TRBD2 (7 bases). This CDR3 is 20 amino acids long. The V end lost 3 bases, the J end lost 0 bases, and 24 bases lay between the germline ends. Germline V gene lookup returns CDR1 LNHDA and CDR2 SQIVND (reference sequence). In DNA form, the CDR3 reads TGTGCCAGTAGTATGCCCATACGGGGGGCCGGGGTACTAGCCAAAAACATTCAGTACTTC. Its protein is CASSMPIRGAGVLAKNIQYF.

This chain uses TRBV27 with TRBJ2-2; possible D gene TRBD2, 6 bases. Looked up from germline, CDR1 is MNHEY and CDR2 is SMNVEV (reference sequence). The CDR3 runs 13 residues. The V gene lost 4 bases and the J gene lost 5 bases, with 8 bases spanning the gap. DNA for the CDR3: TGTGCCAGCAGTTCGCTAGCGACCGGGGAGCTGTTTTTT. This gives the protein CASSSLATGELFF.

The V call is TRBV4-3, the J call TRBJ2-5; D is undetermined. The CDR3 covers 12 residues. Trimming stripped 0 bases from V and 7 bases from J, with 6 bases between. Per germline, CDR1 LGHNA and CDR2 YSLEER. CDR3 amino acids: CASSQDGGTQYF. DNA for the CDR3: TGCGCCAGCAGCCAAGACGGTGGGACCCAGTACTTC.

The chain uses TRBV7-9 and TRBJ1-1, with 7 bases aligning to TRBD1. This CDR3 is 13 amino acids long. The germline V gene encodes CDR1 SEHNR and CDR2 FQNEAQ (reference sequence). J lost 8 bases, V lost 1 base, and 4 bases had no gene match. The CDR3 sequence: CASSLGRGIEAFF. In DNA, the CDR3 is TGTGCCAGCAGCTTAGGCAGGGGGATCGAAGCTTTCTTT.

CDR3 in amino acids: CASKLSAATNEKLFF. The CDR3 DNA sequence: TGCGCCAGCAAACTAAGTGCTGCAACTAATGAAAAACTGTTTTTT. V is TRBV4-1 and J is TRBJ1-4; no reliable D call. CDR3 length equals 15 residues. V lost 7 bases to trimming and J lost 0 bases, with 12 bases between them. CDR1 and CDR2 from the germline V gene are MGHRA and YSYEKL.

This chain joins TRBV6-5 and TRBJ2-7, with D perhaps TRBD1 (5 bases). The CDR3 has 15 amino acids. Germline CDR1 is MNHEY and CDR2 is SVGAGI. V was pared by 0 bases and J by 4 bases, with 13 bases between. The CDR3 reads CASSYSTGASYEQYF. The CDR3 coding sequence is TGTGCCAGCAGTTACTCAACAGGAGCAAGTTACGAGCAGTACTTC.

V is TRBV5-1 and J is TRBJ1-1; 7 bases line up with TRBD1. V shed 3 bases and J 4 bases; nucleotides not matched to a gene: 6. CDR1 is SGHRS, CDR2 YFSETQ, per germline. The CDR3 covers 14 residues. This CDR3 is CASSSDRAGTEAFF. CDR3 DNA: TGCGCCAGCAGCTCAGACAGGGCGGGCACTGAAGCTTTCTTT.

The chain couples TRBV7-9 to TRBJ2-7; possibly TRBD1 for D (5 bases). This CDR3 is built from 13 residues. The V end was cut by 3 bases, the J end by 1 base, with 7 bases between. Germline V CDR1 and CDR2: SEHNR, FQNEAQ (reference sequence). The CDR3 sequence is CASSLAGSYEQYF. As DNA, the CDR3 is TGTGCCAGCAGCTTGGCAGGGTCCTACGAGCAGTACTTC.

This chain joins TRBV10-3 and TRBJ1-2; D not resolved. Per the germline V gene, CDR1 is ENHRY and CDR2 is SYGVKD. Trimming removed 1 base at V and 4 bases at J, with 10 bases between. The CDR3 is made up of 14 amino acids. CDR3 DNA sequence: TGTGCCATCAGTGAGTGGGAGGGATCCTATGGCTACACCTTC. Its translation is CAISEWEGSYGYTF.

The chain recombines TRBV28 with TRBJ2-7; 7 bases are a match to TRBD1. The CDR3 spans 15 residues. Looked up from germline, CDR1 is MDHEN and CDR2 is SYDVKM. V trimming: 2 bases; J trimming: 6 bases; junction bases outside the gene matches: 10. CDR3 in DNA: TGTGCCAGCAGTTTAGTTGACAGGGTTCCCGGCGAGCAGTACTTC. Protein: CASSLVDRVPGEQYF.

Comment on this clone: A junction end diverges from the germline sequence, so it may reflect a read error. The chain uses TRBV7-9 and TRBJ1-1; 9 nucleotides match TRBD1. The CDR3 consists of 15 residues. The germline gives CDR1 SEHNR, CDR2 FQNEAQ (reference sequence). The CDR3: CSSSLPTGGGTEAFF. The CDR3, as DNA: TGTTCCAGCAGCTTACCCACAGGGGGCGGCACTGAAGCTTTCTTT.

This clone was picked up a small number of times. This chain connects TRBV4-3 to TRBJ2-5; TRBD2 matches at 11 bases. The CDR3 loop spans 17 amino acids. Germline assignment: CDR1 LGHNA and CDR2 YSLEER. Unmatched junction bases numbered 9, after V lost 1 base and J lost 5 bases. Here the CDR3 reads CASSQALSGRARETQYF. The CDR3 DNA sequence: TGCGCCAGCAGCCAAGCGCTTAGCGGGAGGGCCCGGGAGACCCAGTACTTC.